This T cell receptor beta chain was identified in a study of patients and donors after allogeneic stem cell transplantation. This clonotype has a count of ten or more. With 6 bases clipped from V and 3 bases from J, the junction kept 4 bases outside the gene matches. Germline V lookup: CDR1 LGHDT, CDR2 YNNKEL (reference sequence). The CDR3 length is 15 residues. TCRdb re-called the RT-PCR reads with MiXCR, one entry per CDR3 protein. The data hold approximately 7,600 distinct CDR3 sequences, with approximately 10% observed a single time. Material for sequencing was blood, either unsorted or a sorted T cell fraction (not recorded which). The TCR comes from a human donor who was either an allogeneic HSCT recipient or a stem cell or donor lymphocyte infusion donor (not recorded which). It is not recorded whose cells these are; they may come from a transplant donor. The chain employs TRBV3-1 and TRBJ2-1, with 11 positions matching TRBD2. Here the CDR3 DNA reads TGTGCCAGCAGTAAGACTAGCGGGGACTACAATGAGCAGTTCTTC. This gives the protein CASSKTSGDYNEQFF.